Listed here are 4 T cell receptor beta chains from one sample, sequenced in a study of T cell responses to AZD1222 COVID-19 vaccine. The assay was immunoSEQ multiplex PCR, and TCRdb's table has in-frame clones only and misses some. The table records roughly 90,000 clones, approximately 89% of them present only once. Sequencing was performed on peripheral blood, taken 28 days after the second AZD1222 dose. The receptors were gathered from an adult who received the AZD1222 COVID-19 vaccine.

The CDR3 protein is CATSVRVGYEQYV. CDR3 coding DNA: TGTGCCACCTCGGTCAGGGTGGGATACGAGCAGTACGTC. The chain employs TRBV28 and TRBJ2-7; possibly TRBD1 for D (5 bases). V lost 10 bases to trimming and J lost 4 bases, with 17 bases between them. The CDR3 runs to 13 residues. Germline CDR1 reads MDHEN; CDR2 reads SYDVKM.

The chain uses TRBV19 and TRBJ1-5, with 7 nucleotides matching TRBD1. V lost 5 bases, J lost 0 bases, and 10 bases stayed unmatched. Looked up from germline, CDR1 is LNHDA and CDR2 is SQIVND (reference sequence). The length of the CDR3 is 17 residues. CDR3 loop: CASSSLDRLDSNQPQHF. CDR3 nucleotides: TGTGCCAGTAGTTCCCTGGACAGGCTGGATAGCAATCAGCCCCAGCATTTT.

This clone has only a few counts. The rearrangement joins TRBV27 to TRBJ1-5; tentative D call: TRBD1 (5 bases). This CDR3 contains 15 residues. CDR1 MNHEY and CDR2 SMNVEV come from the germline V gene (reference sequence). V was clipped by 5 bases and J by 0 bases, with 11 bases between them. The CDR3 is CASSPQGGSNQPQHF. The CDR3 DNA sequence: TGTGCCAGCAGTCCCCAGGGCGGTAGCAATCAGCCCCAGCATTTT.

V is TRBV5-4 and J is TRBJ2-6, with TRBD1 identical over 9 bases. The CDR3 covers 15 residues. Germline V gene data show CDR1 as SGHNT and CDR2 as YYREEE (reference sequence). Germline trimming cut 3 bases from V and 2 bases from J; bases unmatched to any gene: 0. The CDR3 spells CASSWTGAGANVLTF. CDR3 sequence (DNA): TGTGCCAGCAGCTGGACAGGGGCTGGGGCCAACGTCCTGACTTTC. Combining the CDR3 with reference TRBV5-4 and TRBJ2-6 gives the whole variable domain ETGVTQSPTHLIKTRGQQVTLRCSSQSGHNTVSWYQQALGQGPQFIFQYYREEENGRGNFPPRFSGLQFPNYSSELNVNALELDDSALYLCASSWTGAGANVLTFGAGSRLTVL.